This TCR beta chain was found in a study of T-cell memory formation after mild COVID-19 (dated by TCRdb to the early 2020s). General notes on the study: Most TCR sequence clusters were specific to one of the two donors. In a couple of donors, T-cell clones that expanded and contracted after mild COVID-19 were followed by sequencing TCRalpha and TCRbeta repertoires longitudinally. The cohort comprised two young, previously healthy adult volunteers, one female and one male. The paper as a whole reports these results and caveats: The study covered only a couple of mild cases, and larger cohorts including severe cases with pre-infection samples were considered necessary. From day 15 to 85, contracting clones showed balanced CD4/CD8 phenotypes, whereas a second wave of clones that expanded from day 15 to 37 leaned towards CD4+. SARS-CoV-2 specificity of the second-wave clones peaking on day 37 was not confirmed. The detection of some responding clones in pre-infection memory suggests that pre-existing cross-reactive memory T cells joined the SARS-CoV-2 response. Contracting CD4+ clones turned up mainly in the CM and EM memory subsets, whereas EMRA was where CD8+ clones were enriched.

PBMCs were isolated by Ficoll-Paque density gradient centrifugation. Spanning cysteine to phenylalanine, the CDR3 consists of 13 amino acids. Only the CDR3 part of the read is kept: 39 bases, read in frame from the first base. The V and J ends are trimmed by 1 base and 7 bases, leaving 8 bases between them. For CDR1 and CDR2, the germline V gene (reference sequence) lists PRHDT and FYEKMQ. Instrument used: Illumina NovaSeq 6000. Using 5'RACE with constant-segment primers, TCRalpha and TCRbeta cDNA libraries were constructed, with sample barcodes and unique molecular identifiers added in the process. RNA was extracted from every sample with Trizol reagent. The libraries were amplified in two PCR steps, and the second step added a second sample barcode and Illumina TruSeq adapters. Sequencing of the libraries was done on an Illumina NovaSeq, producing 2 x 150 bp paired-end reads. As for the original processing: Demultiplexing of reads and collapsing into UMI-guided consensus sequences were performed with migec v1.2.7. Using mixcr v2.1.11, UMI consensuses were aligned to TRA and TRB V and J templates and then assembled into clonotypes. Clonotypes were classified as expanded or contracted when called significant by both edgeR and NoisET, with noise models trained on biological replicates. For edgeR calls, the cutoffs were a false discovery rate-adjusted p below 0.01 and a log2 fold-change threshold of 1. PCA with hierarchical clustering of max-normalized trajectories of the 1000 most abundant clonotypes was used as exploratory dynamics analysis. Each responding clone was given a CD4 or CD8 phenotype based on the CD4+ and CD8+ repertoires, which had been sequenced separately. In-frame beta chains were kept once TCRdb had trimmed the public reads at Q25 with fastp and called clones with MiXCR. Here each entry gathers all rows of one CDR3 protein and keeps the most common genes and DNA. TCRdb, not the original authors, processed these V and J calls. Present in this sample are about 560,000 distinct CDR3 sequences, 20% to 25% of which were seen just once. About 8.4% of the sample rests with the top ten.

This clonotype was observed a few times. Its specific antigen is unknown. The input lacks base qualities; no much larger clone sits a single base away. This chain joins TRBV13 to TRBJ2-1, with the D gene too uncertain to name. This receptor was identified in an adult woman who had mild COVID-19 (a few samples of this study predate the infection). The sample titles of this study are shuffled in the database, so cell type and time point are left out; the donor was told from shared clones. The sample comprised PBMCs or a T cell subset sorted from them (not recorded which). The bases are TGTGCCAGCAGCTTAGTTTCGGCGAATGAGCAGTTCTTC. Its protein product is CASSLVSANEQFF. With the rest looked up from the reference TRBV13 and TRBJ2-1 genes rather than sequenced, the full variable domain is AAGVIQSPRHLIKEKRETATLKCYPIPRHDTVYWYQQGPGQDPQFLISFYEKMQSDKGSIPDRFSAQQFSDYHSELNMSSLELGDSALYFCASSLVSANEQFFGPGTRLTVL.